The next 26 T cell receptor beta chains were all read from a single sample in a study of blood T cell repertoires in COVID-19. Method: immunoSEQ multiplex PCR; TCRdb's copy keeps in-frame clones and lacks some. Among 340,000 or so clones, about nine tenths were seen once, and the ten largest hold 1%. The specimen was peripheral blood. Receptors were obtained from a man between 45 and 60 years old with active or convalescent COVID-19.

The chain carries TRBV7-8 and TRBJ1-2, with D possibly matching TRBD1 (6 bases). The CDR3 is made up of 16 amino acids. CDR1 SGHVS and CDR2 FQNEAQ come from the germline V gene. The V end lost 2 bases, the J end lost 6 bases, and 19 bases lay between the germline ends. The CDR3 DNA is TGTGCCAGCAGCTTATTCCGGATTGGCAGGGGAAATGGCTACACCTTC. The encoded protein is CASSLFRIGRGNGYTF.

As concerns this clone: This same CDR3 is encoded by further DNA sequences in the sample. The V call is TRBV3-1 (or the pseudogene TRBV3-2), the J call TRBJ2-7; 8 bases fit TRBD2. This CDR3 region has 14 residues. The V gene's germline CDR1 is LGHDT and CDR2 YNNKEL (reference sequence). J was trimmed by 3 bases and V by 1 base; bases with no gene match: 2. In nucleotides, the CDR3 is TGTGCCAGCAGCCAAGGCGGGGGGCGCTACGAGCAGTACTTC. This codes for CASSQGGGRYEQYF.

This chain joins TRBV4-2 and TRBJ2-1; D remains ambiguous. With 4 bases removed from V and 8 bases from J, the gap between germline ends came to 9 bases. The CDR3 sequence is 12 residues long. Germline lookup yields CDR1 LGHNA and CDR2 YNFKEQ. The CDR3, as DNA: TGTGCCAGCAGCCGTGGTAGAGATGAGCAGTTCTTC. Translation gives CASSRGRDEQFF.

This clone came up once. The CDR3 nucleotides are TGTGCCAGCAGCCCTCCAGGGGAAAATTCACCCCTCCACTTT. This translates into CASSPPGENSPLHF. The rearrangement uses TRBV7-9 and TRBJ1-6, with a tentative D call TRBD1 (6 bases). This CDR3 is built from 14 residues. Trimming took 5 bases from V and 7 from J, leaving 12 bases between them. Germline V CDR1 and CDR2: SEHNR, FQNEAQ (reference sequence).

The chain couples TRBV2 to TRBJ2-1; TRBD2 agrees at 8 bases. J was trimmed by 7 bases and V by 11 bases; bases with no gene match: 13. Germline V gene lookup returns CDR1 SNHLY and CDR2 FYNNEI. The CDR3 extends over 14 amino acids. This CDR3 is CASLRLAGLNEQFF. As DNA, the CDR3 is TGTGCCTCCTTACGGCTAGCGGGCTTAAATGAGCAGTTCTTC.

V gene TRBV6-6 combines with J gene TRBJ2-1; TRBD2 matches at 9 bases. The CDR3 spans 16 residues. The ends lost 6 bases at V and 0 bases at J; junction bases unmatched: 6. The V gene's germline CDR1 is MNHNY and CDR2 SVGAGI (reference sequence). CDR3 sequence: CASRGLRGGSYNEQFF. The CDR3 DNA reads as TGTGCCAGCAGGGGTCTGCGGGGGGGCTCCTACAATGAGCAGTTCTTC.

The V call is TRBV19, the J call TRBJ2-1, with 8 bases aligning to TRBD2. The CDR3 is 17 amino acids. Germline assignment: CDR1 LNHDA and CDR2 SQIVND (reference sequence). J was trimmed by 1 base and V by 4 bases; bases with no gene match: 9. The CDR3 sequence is CASSRSASGRSYNEQFF. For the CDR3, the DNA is TGTGCCAGTAGTAGATCGGCTAGCGGGCGGTCCTACAATGAGCAGTTCTTC.

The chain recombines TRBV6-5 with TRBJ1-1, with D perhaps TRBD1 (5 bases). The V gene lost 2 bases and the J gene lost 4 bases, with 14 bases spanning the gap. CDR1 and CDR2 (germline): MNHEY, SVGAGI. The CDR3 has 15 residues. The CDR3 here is CASSYGGAMGTEAFF. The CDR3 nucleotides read TGTGCCAGCAGTTACGGTGGGGCCATGGGCACTGAAGCTTTCTTT.

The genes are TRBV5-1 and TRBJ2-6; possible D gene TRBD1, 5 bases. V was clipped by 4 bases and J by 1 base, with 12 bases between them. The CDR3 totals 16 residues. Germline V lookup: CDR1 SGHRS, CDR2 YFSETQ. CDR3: CASSPLGVSGANVLTF. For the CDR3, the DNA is TGCGCCAGCAGCCCCCTAGGGGTTTCTGGGGCCAACGTCCTGACTTTC. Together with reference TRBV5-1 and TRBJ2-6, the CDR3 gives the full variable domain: KAGVTQTPRYLIKTRGQQVTLSCSPISGHRSVSWYQQTPGQGLQFLFEYFSETQRNKGNFPGRFSGRQFSNSRSEMNVSTLELGDSALYLCASSPLGVSGANVLTFGAGSRLTVL.

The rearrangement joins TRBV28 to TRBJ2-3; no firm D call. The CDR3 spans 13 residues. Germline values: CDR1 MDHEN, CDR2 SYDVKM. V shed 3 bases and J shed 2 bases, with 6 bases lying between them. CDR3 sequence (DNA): TGTGCCAGCAGTTTCCGACTCACAGATACGCAGTATTTT. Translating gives CASSFRLTDTQYF.

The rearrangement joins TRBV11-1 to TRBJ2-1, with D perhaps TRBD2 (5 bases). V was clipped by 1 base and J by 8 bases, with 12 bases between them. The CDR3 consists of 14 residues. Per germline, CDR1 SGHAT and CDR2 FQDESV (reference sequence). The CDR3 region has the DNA TGTGCCAGCAGCTTAGGGCTAGGAGGCCATGAGCAGTTCTTC. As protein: CASSLGLGGHEQFF. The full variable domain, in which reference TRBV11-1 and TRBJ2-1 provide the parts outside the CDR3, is EAEVAQSPRYKITEKSQAVAFWCDPISGHATLYWYRQILGQGPELLVQFQDESVVDDSQLPKDRFSAERLKGVDSTLKIQPAELGDSAMYLCASSLGLGGHEQFFGPGTRLTVL.

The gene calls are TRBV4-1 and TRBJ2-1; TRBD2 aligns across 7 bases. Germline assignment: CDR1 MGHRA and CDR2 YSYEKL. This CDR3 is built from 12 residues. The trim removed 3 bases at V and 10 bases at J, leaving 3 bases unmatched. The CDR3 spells CASSHLGGEQFF. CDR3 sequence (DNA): TGCGCCAGCAGCCATCTCGGGGGGGAGCAGTTCTTC.

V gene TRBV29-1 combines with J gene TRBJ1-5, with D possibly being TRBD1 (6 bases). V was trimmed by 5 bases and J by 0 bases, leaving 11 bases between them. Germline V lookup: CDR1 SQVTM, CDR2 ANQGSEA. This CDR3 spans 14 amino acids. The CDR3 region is CSVRDTNSNQPQHF. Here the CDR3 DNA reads TGCAGCGTTCGGGACACAAATAGCAATCAGCCCCAGCATTTT.

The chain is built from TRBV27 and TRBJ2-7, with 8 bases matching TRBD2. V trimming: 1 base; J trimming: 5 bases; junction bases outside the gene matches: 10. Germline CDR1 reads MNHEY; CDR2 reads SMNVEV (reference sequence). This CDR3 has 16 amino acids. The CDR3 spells CASSLLDGRVSNEQYF. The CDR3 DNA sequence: TGTGCCAGCAGTTTATTGGACGGGAGGGTATCCAACGAGCAGTACTTC.

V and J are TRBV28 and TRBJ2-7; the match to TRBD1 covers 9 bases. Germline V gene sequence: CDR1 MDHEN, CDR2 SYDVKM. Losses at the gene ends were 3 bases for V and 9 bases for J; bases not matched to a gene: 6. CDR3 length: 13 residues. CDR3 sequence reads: CASSLTGGEGQYF. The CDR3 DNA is TGTGCCAGCAGTTTGACAGGGGGAGAGGGGCAGTACTTC.

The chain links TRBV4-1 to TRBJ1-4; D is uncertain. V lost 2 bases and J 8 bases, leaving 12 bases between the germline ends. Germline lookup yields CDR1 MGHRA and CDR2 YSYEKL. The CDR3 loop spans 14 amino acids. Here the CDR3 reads CASSQTIKREKLFF. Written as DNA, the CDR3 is TGCGCCAGCAGCCAAACTATTAAACGGGAAAAACTGTTTTTT.

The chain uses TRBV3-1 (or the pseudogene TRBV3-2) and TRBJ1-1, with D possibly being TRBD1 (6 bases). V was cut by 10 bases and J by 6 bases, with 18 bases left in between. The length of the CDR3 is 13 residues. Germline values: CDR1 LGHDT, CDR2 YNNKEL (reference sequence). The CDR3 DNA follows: TGTGCCACCAACTACAGGGCTAAATCTGAAGCTTTCTTT. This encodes CATNYRAKSEAFF.

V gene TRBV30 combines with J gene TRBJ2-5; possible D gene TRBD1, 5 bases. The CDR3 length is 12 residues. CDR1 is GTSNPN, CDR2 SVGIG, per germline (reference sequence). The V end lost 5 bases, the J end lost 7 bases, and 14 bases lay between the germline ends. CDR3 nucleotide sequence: TGTGCCTGGGACAGTCCCCTATGGACCCAGTACTTC. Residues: CAWDSPLWTQYF.

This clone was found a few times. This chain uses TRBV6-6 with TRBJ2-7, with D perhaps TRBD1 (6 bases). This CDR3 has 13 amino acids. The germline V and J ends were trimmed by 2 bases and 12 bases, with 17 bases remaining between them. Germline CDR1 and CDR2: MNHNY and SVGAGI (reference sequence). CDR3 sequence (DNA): TGTGCCAGCAGTTACCTCCAGGGGCGGAGTTTGTACTTC. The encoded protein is CASSYLQGRSLYF.

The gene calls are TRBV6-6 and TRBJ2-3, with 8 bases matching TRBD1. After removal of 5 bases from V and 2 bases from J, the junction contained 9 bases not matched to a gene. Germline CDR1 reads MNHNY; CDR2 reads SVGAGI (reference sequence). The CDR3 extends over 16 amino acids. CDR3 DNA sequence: TGTGCCAGCAGTCGCGGACAGGGAGGAATCACAGATACGCAGTATTTT. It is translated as CASSRGQGGITDTQYF.

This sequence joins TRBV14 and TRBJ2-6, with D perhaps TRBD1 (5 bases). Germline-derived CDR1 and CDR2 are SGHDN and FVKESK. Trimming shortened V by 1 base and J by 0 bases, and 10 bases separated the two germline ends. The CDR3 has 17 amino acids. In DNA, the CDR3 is TGTGCCAGCAGCCAAGGACAGAGTACCTCTGGGGCCAACGTCCTGACTTTC. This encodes CASSQGQSTSGANVLTF.

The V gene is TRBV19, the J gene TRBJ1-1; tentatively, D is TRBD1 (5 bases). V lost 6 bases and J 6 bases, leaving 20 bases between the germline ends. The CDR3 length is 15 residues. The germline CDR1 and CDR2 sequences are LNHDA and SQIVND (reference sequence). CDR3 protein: CASSPSRDREAEAFF. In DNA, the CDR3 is TGTGCCAGTAGCCCGAGCAGGGATCGTGAAGCTGAAGCTTTCTTT.

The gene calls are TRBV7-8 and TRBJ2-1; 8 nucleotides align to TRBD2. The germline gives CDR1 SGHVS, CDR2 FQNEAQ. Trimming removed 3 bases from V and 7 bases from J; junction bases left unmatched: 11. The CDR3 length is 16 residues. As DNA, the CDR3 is TGTGCCAGCAGCTTCACGGTGGGGACTAGTCCGAATGAGCAGTTCTTC. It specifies CASSFTVGTSPNEQFF.

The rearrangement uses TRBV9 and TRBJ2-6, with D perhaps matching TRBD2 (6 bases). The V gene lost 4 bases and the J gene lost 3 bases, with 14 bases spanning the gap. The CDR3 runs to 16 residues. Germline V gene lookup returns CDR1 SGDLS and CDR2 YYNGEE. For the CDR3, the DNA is TGTGCCAGCAGCCCCCCGGGAGTGAGTGGGGCCAACGTCCTGACTTTC. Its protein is CASSPPGVSGANVLTF.

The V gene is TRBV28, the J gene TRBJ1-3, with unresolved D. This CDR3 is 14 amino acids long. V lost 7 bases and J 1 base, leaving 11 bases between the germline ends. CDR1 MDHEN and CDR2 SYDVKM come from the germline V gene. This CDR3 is CASTEPGSGNTIYF. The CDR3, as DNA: TGTGCCAGCACCGAACCAGGATCTGGAAACACCATATATTTT. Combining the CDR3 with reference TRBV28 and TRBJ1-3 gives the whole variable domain DVKVTQSSRYLVKRTGEKVFLECVQDMDHENMFWYRQDPGLGLRLIYFSYDVKMKEKGDIPEGYSVSREKKERFSLILESASTNQTSMYLCASTEPGSGNTIYFGEGSWLTVV.

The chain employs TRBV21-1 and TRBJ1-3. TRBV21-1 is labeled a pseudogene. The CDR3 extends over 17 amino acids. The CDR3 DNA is TGTGCCAGCAGCAAAGGAGGAGGGGTTCCATCTGGAAACACCATATATTTT. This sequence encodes CASSKGGGVPSGNTIYF.